The subject of this entry is one T cell receptor (beta chain). Two negative PCRs, clearance, or symptom resolution had been documented for recovered Cohort 3 donors. This sample is part of a study of blood T cell repertoires in COVID-19. Trimming left V 0 bases short and J 2 bases short, with 10 bases between. The CDR3 runs to 15 residues. CDR1 is MNHEY, CDR2 SVGEGT, per germline. Assay used: immunoSEQ multiplex PCR; TCRdb lists only in-frame clones, some missing. The table includes roughly 240,000 clones, roughly 83% detected once. The chain recombines TRBV6-2 or TRBV6-3 with TRBJ2-5; tentative D call: TRBD1 (5 bases). Sequencing was performed on PBMCs or T cells enriched from blood (not recorded which). The source of this sequence is a woman in her forties or fifties who had recovered from COVID-19. The CDR3 loop reads CASSYSGQGQETQYF. CDR3 nucleotide sequence: TGTGCCAGCAGTTACTCTGGACAAGGACAAGAGACCCAGTACTTC.